Included here is one TCR beta chain sequence, with context. V shed 0 bases and J shed 6 bases, with 12 bases lying between them. This CDR3 region has 14 residues. Germline values: CDR1 SGHNT, CDR2 YYREEE (reference sequence). Produced via immunoSEQ multiplex PCR; TCRdb's table is partial and in-frame only. The table records fewer than 200,000 clones, 75% to 90% of them present only once. These data are taken from a study of blood T cell repertoires in COVID-19. Study-wide background: From the United States, Italy and Spain came samples of acute and convalescent COVID-19.

The TCR comes from a human donor with acute or convalescent COVID-19. The donor label of this sample is uncertain. Sample: peripheral blood. The chain links TRBV5-4 to TRBJ2-5; a possible D gene is TRBD2 (6 bases). The CDR3 DNA reads as TGTGCCAGCAGCTTGGTTGGAGGGCGGCAGACCCAGTACTTC. Translating it yields CASSLVGGRQTQYF. Together with reference TRBV5-4 and TRBJ2-5, the CDR3 gives the full variable domain: ETGVTQSPTHLIKTRGQQVTLRCSSQSGHNTVSWYQQALGQGPQFIFQYYREEENGRGNFPPRFSGLQFPNYSSELNVNALELDDSALYLCASSLVGGRQTQYFGPGTRLLVL.